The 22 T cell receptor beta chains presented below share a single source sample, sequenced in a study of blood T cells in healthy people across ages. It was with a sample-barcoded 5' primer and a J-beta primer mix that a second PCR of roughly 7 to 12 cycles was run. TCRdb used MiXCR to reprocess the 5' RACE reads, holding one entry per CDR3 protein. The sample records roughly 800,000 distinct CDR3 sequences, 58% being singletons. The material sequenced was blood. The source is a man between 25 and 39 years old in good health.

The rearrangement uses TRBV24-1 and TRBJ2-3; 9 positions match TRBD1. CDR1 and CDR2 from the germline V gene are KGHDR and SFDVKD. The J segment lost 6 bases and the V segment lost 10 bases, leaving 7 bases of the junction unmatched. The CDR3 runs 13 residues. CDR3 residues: CATKMTGGDTQYF. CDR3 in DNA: TGTGCCACGAAGATGACAGGGGGGGATACGCAGTATTTT.

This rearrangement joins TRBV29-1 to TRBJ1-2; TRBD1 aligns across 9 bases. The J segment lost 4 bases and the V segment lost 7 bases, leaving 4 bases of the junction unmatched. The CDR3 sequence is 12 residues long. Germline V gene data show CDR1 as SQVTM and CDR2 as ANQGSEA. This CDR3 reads CSARTGVYGYTF. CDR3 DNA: TGCAGCGCCCGGACAGGGGTCTATGGCTACACCTTC.

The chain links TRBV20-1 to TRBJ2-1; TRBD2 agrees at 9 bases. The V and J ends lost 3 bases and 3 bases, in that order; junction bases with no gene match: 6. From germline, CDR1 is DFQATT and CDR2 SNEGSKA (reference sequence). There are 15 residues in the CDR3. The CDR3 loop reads CSARRLAGHYNEQFF. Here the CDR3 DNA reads TGCAGTGCTAGGAGGCTAGCGGGACACTACAATGAGCAGTTCTTC.

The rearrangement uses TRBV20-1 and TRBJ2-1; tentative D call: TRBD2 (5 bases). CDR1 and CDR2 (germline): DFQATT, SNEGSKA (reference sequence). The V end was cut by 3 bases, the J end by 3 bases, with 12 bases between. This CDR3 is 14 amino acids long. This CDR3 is CSASRLARYNEQFF. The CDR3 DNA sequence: TGCAGTGCTAGTCGGCTAGCTCGCTACAATGAGCAGTTCTTC.

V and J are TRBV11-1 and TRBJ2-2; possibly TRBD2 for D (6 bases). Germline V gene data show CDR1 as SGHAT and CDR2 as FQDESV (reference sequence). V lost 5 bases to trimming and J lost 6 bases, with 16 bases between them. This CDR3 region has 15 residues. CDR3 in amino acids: CASSRDPTSSGELFF. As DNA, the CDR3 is TGTGCCAGCAGCCGCGACCCTACTAGCTCCGGGGAGCTGTTTTTT.

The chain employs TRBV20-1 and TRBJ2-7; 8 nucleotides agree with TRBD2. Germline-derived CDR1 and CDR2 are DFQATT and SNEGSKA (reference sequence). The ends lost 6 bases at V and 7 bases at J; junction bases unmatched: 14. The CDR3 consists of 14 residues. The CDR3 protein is CSAPPGTSYNEQYF. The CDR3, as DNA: TGCAGTGCCCCCCCCGGGACTAGTTACAATGAGCAGTACTTC.

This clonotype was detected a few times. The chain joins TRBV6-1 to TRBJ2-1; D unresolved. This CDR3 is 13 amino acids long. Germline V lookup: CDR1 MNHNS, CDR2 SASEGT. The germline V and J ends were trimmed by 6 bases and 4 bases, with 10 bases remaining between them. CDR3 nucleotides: TGTGCCAGCAGGGTCCCTGGTTACAATGAGCAGTTCTTC. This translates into CASRVPGYNEQFF.

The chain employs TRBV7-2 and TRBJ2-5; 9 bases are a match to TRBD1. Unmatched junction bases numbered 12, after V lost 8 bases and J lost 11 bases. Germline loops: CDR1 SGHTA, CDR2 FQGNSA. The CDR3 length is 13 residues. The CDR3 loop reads CASGIRDREKQYF. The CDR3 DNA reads TGTGCCAGCGGCATCCGGGACAGGGAGAAGCAGTACTTC.

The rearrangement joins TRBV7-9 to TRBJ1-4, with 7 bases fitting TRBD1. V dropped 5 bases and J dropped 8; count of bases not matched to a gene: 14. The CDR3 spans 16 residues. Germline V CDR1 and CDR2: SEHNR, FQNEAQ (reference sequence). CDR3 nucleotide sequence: TGTGCCAGCAGCCTCCCATTAACAGGGGATGGCGAAAAACTGTTTTTT. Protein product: CASSLPLTGDGEKLFF.

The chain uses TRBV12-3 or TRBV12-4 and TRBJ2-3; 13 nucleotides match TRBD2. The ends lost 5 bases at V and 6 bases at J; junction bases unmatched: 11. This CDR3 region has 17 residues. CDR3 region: CASSGQRTSGSRDTQYF. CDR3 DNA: TGTGCCAGCAGTGGACAGAGGACTAGCGGGAGTAGGGATACGCAGTATTTT.

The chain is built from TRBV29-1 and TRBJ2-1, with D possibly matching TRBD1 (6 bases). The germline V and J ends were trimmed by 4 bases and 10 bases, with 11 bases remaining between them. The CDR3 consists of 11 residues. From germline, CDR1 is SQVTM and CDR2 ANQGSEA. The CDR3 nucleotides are TGCAGCGTTGGTGGGGGCCGAGAGCAGTTCTTC. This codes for CSVGGGREQFF.

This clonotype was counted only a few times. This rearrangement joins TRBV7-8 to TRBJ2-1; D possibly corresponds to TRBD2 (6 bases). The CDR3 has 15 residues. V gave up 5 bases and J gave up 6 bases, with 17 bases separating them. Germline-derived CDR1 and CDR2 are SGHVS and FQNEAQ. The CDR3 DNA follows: TGTGCCAGCAGCCGCGGGAAGTCCCAATTCAATGAGCAGTTCTTC. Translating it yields CASSRGKSQFNEQFF.

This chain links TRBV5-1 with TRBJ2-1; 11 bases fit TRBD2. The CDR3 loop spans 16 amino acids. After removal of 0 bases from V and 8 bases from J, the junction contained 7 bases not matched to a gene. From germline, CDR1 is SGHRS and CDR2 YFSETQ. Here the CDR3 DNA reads TGCGCCAGCAGCTTGGTAGTAGCGGGGGGGAGCGATGAGCAGTTCTTC. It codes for CASSLVVAGGSDEQFF.

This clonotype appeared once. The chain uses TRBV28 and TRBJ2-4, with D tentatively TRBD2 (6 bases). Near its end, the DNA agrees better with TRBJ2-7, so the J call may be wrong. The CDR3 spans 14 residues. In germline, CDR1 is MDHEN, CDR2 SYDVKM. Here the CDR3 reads CASSSGLVGCEQYF. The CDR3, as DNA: TGTGCCAGCAGTTCGGGACTCGTCGGTTGCGAGCAGTACTTC.

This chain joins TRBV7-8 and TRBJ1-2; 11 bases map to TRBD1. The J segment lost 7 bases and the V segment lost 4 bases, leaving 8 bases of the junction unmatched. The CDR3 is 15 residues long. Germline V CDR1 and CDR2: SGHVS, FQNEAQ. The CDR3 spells CASSSKDRGQGGYTF. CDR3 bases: TGTGCCAGCAGCTCAAAGGACAGGGGGCAAGGTGGCTACACCTTC.

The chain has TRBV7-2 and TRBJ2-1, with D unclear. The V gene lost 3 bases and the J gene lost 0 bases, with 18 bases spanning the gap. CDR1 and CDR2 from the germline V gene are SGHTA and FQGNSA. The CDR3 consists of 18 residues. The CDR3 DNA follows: TGTGCCAGCAGCTTCATAGGGTTCCTGTCCCCCTCCTACAATGAGCAGTTCTTC. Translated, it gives CASSFIGFLSPSYNEQFF.

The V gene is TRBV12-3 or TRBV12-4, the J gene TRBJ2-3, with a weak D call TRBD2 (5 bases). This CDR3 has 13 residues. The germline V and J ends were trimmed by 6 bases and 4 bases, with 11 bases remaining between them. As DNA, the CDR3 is TGTGCCAGCAGCCTTTCGGAGGCAGATACGCAGTATTTT. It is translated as CASSLSEADTQYF.

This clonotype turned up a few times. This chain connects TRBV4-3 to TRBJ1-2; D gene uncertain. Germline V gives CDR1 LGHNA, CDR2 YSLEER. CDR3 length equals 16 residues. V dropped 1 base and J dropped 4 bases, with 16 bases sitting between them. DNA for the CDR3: TGCGCCAGCAGCCAAGGGGATTTAGGGAACGGCTATGGCTACACCTTC. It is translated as CASSQGDLGNGYGYTF.

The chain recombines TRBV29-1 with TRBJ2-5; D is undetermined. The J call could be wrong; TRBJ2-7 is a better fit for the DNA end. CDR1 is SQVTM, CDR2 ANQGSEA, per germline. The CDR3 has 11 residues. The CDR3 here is CSVGVAFEQYF. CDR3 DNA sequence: TGCAGCGTTGGTGTGGCGTTCGAGCAGTACTTC.

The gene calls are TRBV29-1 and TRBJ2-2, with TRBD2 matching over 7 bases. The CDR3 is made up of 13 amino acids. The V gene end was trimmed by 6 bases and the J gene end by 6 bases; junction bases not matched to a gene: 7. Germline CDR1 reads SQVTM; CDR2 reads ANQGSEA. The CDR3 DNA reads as TGCAGCGTCTTAGCGGGCTCTCCCGGGGAGCTGTTTTTT. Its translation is CSVLAGSPGELFF.

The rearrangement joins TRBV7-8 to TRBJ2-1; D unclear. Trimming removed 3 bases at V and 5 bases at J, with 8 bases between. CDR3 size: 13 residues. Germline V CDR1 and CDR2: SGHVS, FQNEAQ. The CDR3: CASSFGSNNEQFF. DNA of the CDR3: TGTGCCAGCAGCTTTGGCTCGAACAATGAGCAGTTCTTC.

The CDR3 loop reads CASSDRQGANTEAFF. The CDR3 DNA sequence: TGTGCCAGCAGTGACAGACAGGGAGCGAACACTGAAGCTTTCTTT. The rearrangement joins TRBV12-3 or TRBV12-4 to TRBJ1-1; 7 bases map to TRBD1. The CDR3 loop spans 15 amino acids. The ends lost 5 bases at V and 1 base at J; junction bases unmatched: 7.